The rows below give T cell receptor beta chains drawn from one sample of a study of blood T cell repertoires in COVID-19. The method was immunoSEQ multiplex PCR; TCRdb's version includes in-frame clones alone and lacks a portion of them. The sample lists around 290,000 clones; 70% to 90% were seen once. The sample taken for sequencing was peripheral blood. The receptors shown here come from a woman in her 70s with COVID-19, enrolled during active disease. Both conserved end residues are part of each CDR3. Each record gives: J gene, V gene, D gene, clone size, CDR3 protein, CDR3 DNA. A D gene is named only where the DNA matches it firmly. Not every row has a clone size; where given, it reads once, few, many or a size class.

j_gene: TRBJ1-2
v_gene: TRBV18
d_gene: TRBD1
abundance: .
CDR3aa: CASSRTGTGISGGYTF
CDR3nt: TGTGCCAGCTCACGGACCGGGACAGGGATTTCGGGAGGCTACACCTTC

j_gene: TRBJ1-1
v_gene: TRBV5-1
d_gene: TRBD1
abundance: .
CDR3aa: CASSPGTGINTEAFF
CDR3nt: TGCGCCAGCAGCCCTGGGACAGGGATAAACACTGAAGCTTTCTTT

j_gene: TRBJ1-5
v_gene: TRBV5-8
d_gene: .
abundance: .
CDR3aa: CASSPVAGVGNQPQHF
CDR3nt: TGTGCCAGCAGCCCGGTAGCAGGGGTGGGCAATCAGCCCCAGCATTTT

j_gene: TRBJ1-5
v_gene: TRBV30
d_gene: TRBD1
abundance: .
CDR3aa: CAWSEGQGGNQPQHF
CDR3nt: TGTGCCTGGAGTGAAGGACAGGGTGGAAATCAGCCCCAGCATTTT

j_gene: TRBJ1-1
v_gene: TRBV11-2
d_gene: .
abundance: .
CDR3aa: CASSRQMNTEAFF
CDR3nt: TGTGCCAGCAGCCGACAGATGAACACTGAAGCTTTCTTT

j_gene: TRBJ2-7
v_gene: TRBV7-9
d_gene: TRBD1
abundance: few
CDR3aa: CASSSSGTGTGEQYF
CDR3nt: TGTGCCAGCAGCTCCTCCGGGACAGGAACGGGCGAGCAGTACTTC

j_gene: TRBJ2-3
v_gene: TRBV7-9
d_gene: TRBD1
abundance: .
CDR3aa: CASSWTGGADTQYF
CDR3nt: TGTGCCAGCAGCTGGACAGGGGGGGCAGATACGCAGTATTTT

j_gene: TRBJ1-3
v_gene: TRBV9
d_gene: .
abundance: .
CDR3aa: CASSVAGTGNTIYF
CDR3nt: TGTGCCAGCAGCGTAGCCGGGACAGGAAACACCATATATTTT

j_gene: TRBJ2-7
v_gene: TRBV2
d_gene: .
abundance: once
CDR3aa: CASSVGPGVTYEQYF
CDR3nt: TGTGCCAGCAGTGTTGGGCCGGGGGTGACCTACGAGCAGTACTTC

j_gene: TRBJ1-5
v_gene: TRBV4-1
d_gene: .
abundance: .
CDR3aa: CASSQEWGLINQPQHF
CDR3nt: TGCGCCAGCAGCCAAGAATGGGGACTGATCAATCAGCCCCAGCATTTT

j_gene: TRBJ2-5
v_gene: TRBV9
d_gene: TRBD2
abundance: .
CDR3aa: CASSVGLSGGAQETQYF
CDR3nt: TGTGCCAGCAGCGTAGGACTTAGCGGGGGAGCTCAAGAGACCCAGTACTTC

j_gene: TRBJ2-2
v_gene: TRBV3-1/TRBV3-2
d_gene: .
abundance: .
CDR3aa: CASSPERGGGELFF
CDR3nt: TGTGCCAGCAGCCCTGAACGGGGTGGCGGGGAGCTGTTTTTT

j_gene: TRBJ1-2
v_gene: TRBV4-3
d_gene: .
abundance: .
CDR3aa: CASSQRTVNYGYTF
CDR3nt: TGCGCCAGCAGCCAGAGGACAGTAAACTATGGCTACACCTTC

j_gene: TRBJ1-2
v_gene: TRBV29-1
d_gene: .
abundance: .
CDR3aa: CSVVERGGNYGYTF
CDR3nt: TGCAGCGTTGTTGAGAGGGGGGGAAACTATGGCTACACCTTC

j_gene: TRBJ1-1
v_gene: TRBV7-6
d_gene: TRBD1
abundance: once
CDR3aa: CASSLLTGGVTEAFF
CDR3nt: TGTGCCAGCAGCCTCCTGACAGGGGGAGTGACTGAAGCTTTCTTT

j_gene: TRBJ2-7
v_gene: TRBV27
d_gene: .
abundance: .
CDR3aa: CASSLAGFGGEQYF
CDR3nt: TGTGCCAGCAGTTTAGCGGGGTTCGGGGGCGAGCAGTACTTC

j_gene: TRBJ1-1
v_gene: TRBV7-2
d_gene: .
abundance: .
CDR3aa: CASSPPAGATEAFF
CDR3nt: TGTGCCAGCAGCCCGCCGGCAGGGGCGACTGAAGCTTTCTTT

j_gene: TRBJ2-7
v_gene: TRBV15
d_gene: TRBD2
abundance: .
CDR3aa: CATSRGGAGEQYF
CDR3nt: TGTGCCACCAGCCGGGGGGGCGCGGGGGAGCAGTACTTC

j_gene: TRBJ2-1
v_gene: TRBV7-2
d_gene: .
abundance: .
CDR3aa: CASSLGDSAYNEQFF
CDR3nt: TGTGCCAGCAGCTTAGGGGACTCAGCCTACAATGAGCAGTTCTTC

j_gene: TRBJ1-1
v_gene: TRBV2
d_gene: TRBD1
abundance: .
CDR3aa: CASSFLTGVTEAFF
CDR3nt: TGTGCCAGCAGTTTTTTGACAGGGGTTACTGAAGCTTTCTTT

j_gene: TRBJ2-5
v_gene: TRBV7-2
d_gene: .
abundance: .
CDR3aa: CASSSEGRAGETQYF
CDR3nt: TGTGCCAGCAGCTCCGAGGGGCGGGCGGGGGAGACCCAGTACTTC

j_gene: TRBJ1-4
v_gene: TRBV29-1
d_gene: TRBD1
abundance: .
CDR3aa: CSAIQGAEKLFF
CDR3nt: TGCAGCGCGATACAGGGGGCGGAAAAACTGTTTTTT

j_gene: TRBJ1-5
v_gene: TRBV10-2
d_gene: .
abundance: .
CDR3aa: CASSVSRYSNQPQHF
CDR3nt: TGCGCCAGCAGTGTGAGTCGTTATAGCAATCAGCCCCAGCATTTT

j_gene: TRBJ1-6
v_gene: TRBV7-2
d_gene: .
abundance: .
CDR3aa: CASSLTPSNSPLHF
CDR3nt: TGTGCCAGCAGCCTCACACCCAGTAATTCACCCCTCCACTTT

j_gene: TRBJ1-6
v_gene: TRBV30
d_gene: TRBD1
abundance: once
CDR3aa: CAWSDPSRGNSPLHF
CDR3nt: TGTGCCTGGAGTGACCCCTCCAGGGGGAATTCACCCCTCCACTTT

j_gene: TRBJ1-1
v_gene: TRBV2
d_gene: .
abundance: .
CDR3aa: CASSEGRDTDSTEAFF
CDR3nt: TGTGCCAGCAGTGAAGGCCGGGACACCGACTCGACTGAAGCTTTCTTT

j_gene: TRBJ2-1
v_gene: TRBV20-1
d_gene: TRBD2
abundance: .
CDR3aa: CSATEARGDSYNEQFF
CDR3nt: TGCAGTGCTACTGAGGCGCGGGGGGACTCCTACAATGAGCAGTTCTTC